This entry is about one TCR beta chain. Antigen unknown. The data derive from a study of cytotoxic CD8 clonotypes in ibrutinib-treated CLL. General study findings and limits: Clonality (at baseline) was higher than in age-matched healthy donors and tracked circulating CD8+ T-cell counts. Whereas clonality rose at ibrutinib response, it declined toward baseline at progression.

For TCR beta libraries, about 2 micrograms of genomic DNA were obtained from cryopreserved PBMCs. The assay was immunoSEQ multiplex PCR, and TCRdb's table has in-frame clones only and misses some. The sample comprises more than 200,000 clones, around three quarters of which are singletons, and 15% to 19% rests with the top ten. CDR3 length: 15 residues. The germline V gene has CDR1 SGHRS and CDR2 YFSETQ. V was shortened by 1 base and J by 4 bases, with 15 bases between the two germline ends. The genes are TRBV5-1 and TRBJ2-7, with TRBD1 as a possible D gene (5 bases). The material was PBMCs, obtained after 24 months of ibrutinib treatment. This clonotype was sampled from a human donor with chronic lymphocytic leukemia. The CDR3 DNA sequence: TGCGCCAGCAGCTTGACCGACAGAGAGAGGTACGAGCAGTACTTC. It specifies CASSLTDRERYEQYF.